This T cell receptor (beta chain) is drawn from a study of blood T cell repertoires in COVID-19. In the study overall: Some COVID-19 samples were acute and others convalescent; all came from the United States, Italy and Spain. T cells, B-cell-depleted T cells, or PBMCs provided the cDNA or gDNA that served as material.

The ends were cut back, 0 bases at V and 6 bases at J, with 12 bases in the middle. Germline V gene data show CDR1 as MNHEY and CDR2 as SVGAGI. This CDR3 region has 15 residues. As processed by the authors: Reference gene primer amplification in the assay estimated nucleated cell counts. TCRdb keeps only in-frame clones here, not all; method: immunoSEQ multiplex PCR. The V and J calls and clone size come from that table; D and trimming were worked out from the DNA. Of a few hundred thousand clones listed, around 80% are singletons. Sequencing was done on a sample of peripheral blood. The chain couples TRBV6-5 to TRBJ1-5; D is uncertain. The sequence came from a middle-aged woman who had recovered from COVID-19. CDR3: CASSYSHIGSQPQHF. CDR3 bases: TGTGCCAGCAGTTACTCTCATATTGGCTCTCAGCCCCAGCATTTT.